These T cell receptor beta chains were read from a single sample in a study of blood T cells in healthy people across ages. MiXCR, applied by TCRdb to the 5' RACE reads, yields one record per CDR3 protein. The repertoire holds about a million distinct CDR3 sequences, roughly 47% seen once, with 20% to 25% in the top ten. Sequencing was carried out using blood. The receptors here all came from a woman aged 55-70 years in good health. The CDR3 runs from the conserved cysteine through the conserved F or W. A D gene is named only where the DNA matches it firmly. A clone size is listed for some rows: how often the clone was seen (once, few, many), or a class if it is expanded.

>NA|TRBJ2-1|TRBD2|TRBV12-5
TGTGCTAGTGGCCTTGCAAGGACTAGCGGGACCCACAATGAGCAGTTCTTC
CASGLARTSGTHNEQFF
>NA|TRBJ2-3|NA|TRBV7-2
TGTGCCAGCAGCTTAGCAGGAGCTAAGGCAGATACGCAGTATTTT
CASSLAGAKADTQYF
>NA|TRBJ2-4|NA|TRBV4-1
TGCGCCAGCAGCCAAGAGGGGACCGTTGAAAACATTCAGTACTTC
CASSQEGTVENIQYF
>NA|TRBJ2-4|TRBD2|TRBV20-1
TGCAGTGCTAGAGACCGCGGGGGGGTTAGAGCCAAAAACATTCAGTACTTC
CSARDRGGVRAKNIQYF
>NA|TRBJ1-2|NA|TRBV20-1
TGCCATATCCCGGAGGGGGTAAACTATGGCTACACCTTC
CHIPEGVNYGYTF
>few|TRBJ2-5|TRBD2|TRBV23-1
TGCGCCAGCAAGGGCGGGAGTAGAGAGACCCAGTACTTC
CASKGGSRETQYF
>NA|TRBJ2-1|TRBD1|TRBV12-3/TRBV12-4
TGTGCCAGCAGCCCGCAGGGGGTATACAATGAGCAGTTCTTC
CASSPQGVYNEQFF
>NA|TRBJ1-2|TRBD1|TRBV14
TGTGCCGACAGCCCAGGACAGGACCTCTATGGCTACACCTTC
CADSPGQDLYGYTF
>NA|TRBJ2-5|NA|TRBV27
TGTGCCAGCAGTTTATGGGGGGCGGGGACCCAGTACTTC
CASSLWGAGTQYF
>few|TRBJ2-5|TRBD1|TRBV12-3/TRBV12-4
TGTGCCAGCAGTTTAAGGGGGCCGGGGGAGACCCAGTACTTC
CASSLRGPGETQYF
>NA|TRBJ1-4|NA|TRBV14
TGTGCCAGCAGCCAAGACGCGGTTTCAACTAATGAAAAACTGTTTTTT
CASSQDAVSTNEKLFF
>NA|TRBJ1-2|NA|TRBV18
TGTGCCAGCTCACCGGGTGCCAGTGGCTACACCTTC
CASSPGASGYTF
>NA|TRBJ2-7|TRBD2|TRBV7-9
TGTGCCAGCAGCCCGCGACTAGCGGGAGTGTTCTACGAGCAGTACTTC
CASSPRLAGVFYEQYF
>NA|TRBJ2-1|NA|TRBV2
TGTGCCAGCGGGAACTATCGGGGGAGCTCCTACAATGAGCAGTTCTTC
CASGNYRGSSYNEQFF
>few|TRBJ2-7|NA|TRBV10-3
TGTGCCATCAGTGAGTCGAACGCCGAGCAGTACTTC
CAISESNAEQYF
>NA|TRBJ1-1|NA|TRBV5-1
TGCGCCAGCAGCTTGACCGCGACAGTCCCCATGAACACTGAAGCTTTCTTT
CASSLTATVPMNTEAFF
>NA|TRBJ2-1|TRBD2|TRBV4-2
TGTGCCAGCAGCCTACCTAATAGCGGGATTCGCTATGAGCAGTTCTTC
CASSLPNSGIRYEQFF
>few|TRBJ2-7|TRBD2|TRBV12-3/TRBV12-4
TGTGCCAGCAGTTTCGACGGGAGGAGTAGCGAGCAGTACTTC
CASSFDGRSSEQYF
>many|TRBJ1-2|NA|TRBV29-1
TGCAGCGTTGGGGATATGTGGCGTGGGAGCTATGGCTACACCTTC
CSVGDMWRGSYGYTF
>NA|TRBJ2-7|NA|TRBV7-8
TGTGCCAGCAGCGATTTAGGGGGAGGGCGTGGCGAGCAGTACTTC
CASSDLGGGRGEQYF
>few|TRBJ1-4|NA|TRBV20-1
TGCAGTGCTCGCCCGCTGGTAGCTAATGAAAAACTGTTTTTT
CSARPLVANEKLFF
>NA|TRBJ2-3|NA|TRBV6-5
TGTGCCAGCAGTTCTGACGTAGGAGGGTACACAGATACGCAGTATTTT
CASSSDVGGYTDTQYF
>once|TRBJ2-2|NA|TRBV27
TGTGCCAGCAGTTTGCGGGTGGGCTACACCGGGGAGCTGTTTTTT
CASSLRVGYTGELFF
>NA|TRBJ2-7|NA|TRBV28
TGTGCCAGCAGTTCCGCAGTGACCGCCACAGGGTACGAGCAGTACTTC
CASSSAVTATGYEQYF
>NA|TRBJ2-5|NA|TRBV6-2/TRBV6-3
TGTGCCAGCAGTTACCCGCGGGTCGATCGACCGTACTTC
CASSYPRVDRPYF
>NA|TRBJ2-7|NA|TRBV28
TGTGCCAGCCACCAGACCGGGGCGGGTAACTACGAGCAGTACTTC
CASHQTGAGNYEQYF
>few|TRBJ2-3|TRBD2|TRBV27
TGTGCCAGCAGTTTAGGGCCGACTAGCGGGAGAAGAAATACGCAGTATTTT
CASSLGPTSGRRNTQYF
>once|TRBJ2-4|TRBD2|TRBV11-2
TGTGCCAGCAGCTTAGGGACTAGCCTTAACATTCAGTACTTC
CASSLGTSLNIQYF
>once|TRBJ2-1|TRBD2|TRBV20-1
TGCAGTGCTAGGAGCGGGACTAGCGGTTACAATGAGCAGTTCTTC
CSARSGTSGYNEQFF